These 8 T cell receptor beta chains came from one sample sequenced in a study of blood T cell repertoires in COVID-19. Using immunoSEQ multiplex PCR, the repertoire was profiled, and TCRdb retains in-frame clones only, with some absent. In the table there are about 96,000 clones, 80% of which are singletons. Source material: peripheral blood. The receptors come from a man aged 45-65 years who had recovered from COVID-19.

The chain links TRBV27 to TRBJ1-6; TRBD1 agrees at 8 bases. The CDR3 spans 14 residues. With V trimmed by 6 bases and J by 9 bases, 7 bases remained unmatched. The V gene's germline CDR1 is MNHEY and CDR2 SMNVEV (reference sequence). CDR3 region: CASRRQGLGSPLHF. The CDR3 region has the DNA TGTGCCAGCAGGCGACAGGGGCTGGGTTCACCCCTCCACTTT.

J is TRBJ2-3 and V is TRBV7-2, with 8 bases fitting TRBD2. The CDR3 consists of 15 residues. Germline V gene data show CDR1 as SGHTA and CDR2 as FQGNSA. V shed 5 bases and J 3 bases; nucleotides not matched to a gene: 7. The CDR3: CASSPAGVRTDTQYF. The CDR3 DNA follows: TGTGCCAGCAGCCCAGCGGGAGTGCGGACAGATACGCAGTATTTT.

The genes are TRBV9 and TRBJ2-3, with 8 bases identical to TRBD1. J lost 6 bases, V lost 0 bases, and 9 bases had no gene match. Germline CDR1 and CDR2: SGDLS and YYNGEE. The CDR3 loop spans 16 amino acids. CDR3 loop: CASSVAGGQGADTQYF. The CDR3 region has the DNA TGTGCCAGCAGCGTAGCTGGCGGGCAGGGGGCGGATACGCAGTATTTT.

This chain joins TRBV7-3 and TRBJ2-2; 7 positions match TRBD2. CDR3 length: 14 amino acids. Germline V lookup: CDR1 SGHTA, CDR2 FQGTGA. Losses at the gene ends were 7 bases for V and 0 bases for J; bases not matched to a gene: 2. CDR3 region: CASTGGTNTGELFF. CDR3 nucleotides: TGTGCCAGCACCGGGGGGACGAACACCGGGGAGCTGTTTTTT.

The rearrangement uses TRBV30 and TRBJ1-2; no clear D. The CDR3 covers 12 residues. The V and J ends lost 3 bases and 4 bases respectively, with 9 bases between them. Germline V gene data show CDR1 as GTSNPN and CDR2 as SVGIG (reference sequence). The CDR3 DNA follows: TGTGCCTGGAGAGCGAGCGTCTATGGCTACACCTTC. As protein: CAWRASVYGYTF.

This clone has just one count. V gene TRBV10-3 combines with J gene TRBJ1-5; 7 bases are shared with TRBD1. Losses at the gene ends were 10 bases for V and 0 bases for J; bases not matched to a gene: 12. The CDR3 consists of 16 residues. Germline CDR1 reads ENHRY; CDR2 reads SYGVKD. The CDR3 DNA reads TGTGCCAGTGCACCGGGACAGTTAAATAGCAATCAGCCCCAGCATTTT. Encoded protein: CASAPGQLNSNQPQHF.

This clone showed up just once. V is TRBV27 and J is TRBJ2-7; D unresolved. Germline loops: CDR1 MNHEY, CDR2 SMNVEV (reference sequence). Trimming shortened V by 2 bases and J by 4 bases, and 12 bases separated the two germline ends. The CDR3 runs 14 residues. Written as DNA, the CDR3 is TGTGCCAGCAGTTTAAGCCCCGCGAGTTACGAGCAGTACTTC. This translates into CASSLSPASYEQYF.

CDR3 sequence (DNA): TGTGCCAGCAGTTACTCTGATAGGGGCACTGAAGCTTTCTTT. It yields the protein CASSYSDRGTEAFF. The chain couples TRBV6-5 to TRBJ1-1, with a tentative D call TRBD1 (5 bases). This CDR3 has 14 amino acids. Trimming left V 0 bases short and J 4 bases short, with 9 bases between. Germline V gene lookup returns CDR1 MNHEY and CDR2 SVGAGI.